The following is a T cell receptor (beta chain) sequence with its context. What it binds is not known. This sample was taken from a study of T-cell memory formation after mild COVID-19. Study summary: TCR clusters were mostly donor specific. Study results and caveats: Researchers found some responding clones in pre-infection memory, a sign that cross-reactive memory joined. CD4/CD8 balance held among clones contracting day 15 to 85, and later expanders leaned CD4+. Mostly located in CM and EM were contracting CD4+ clones, with contracting CD8+ clones located in EMRA.

The CDR3 totals 12 residues. Germline V lookup: CDR1 SQVTM, CDR2 ANQGSEA. V lost 4 bases to trimming and J lost 6 bases, with 12 bases between them. TCRdb redid the calling of the 5' RACE reads with MiXCR, one entry per CDR3 protein. The sample lists around 500,000 distinct CDR3 sequences; over 15% were seen once. The V call is TRBV29-1, the J call TRBJ1-1; possibly TRBD1 for D (5 bases). The receptor comes from an adult woman who had mild COVID-19 (a few samples of this study predate the infection). Cell type and time point are not known. Sequencing was performed on PBMCs or a T cell subset sorted from them (not recorded which). CDR3 in amino acids: CSVGEQAAEAFF. The CDR3 DNA follows: TGCAGCGTTGGAGAACAGGCCGCTGAAGCTTTCTTT.